A single sample is the source of the 13 T cell receptor beta chains below, sequenced in a study of T cell responses to AZD1222 COVID-19 vaccine. Profiling relied on immunoSEQ multiplex PCR, and the TCRdb table lists in-frame clones only, not all of them. This sample has some 150,000 clones; about nine tenths occur once, and the top ten carry approximately 5.4%. The source material was peripheral blood, sampled on day 0 of AZD1222 vaccination. The receptors were gathered from an adult in good health.

J is TRBJ1-6 and V is TRBV4-2; the D is unclear. The CDR3 spans 14 residues. From germline, CDR1 is LGHNA and CDR2 YNFKEQ. Trimming shortened V by 4 bases and J by 7 bases, and 11 bases separated the two germline ends. DNA for the CDR3: TGTGCCAGCAGCCCTGCGGGGAGCAATTCACCCCTCCACTTT. This gives the protein CASSPAGSNSPLHF.

This clone has only one observation. The rearrangement uses TRBV4-1 and TRBJ1-4; tentative D call: TRBD1 (6 bases). The CDR3 has 15 residues. The germline V gene has CDR1 MGHRA and CDR2 YSYEKL. Deletions cut 0 bases from V and 8 bases from J, with 13 bases between. The CDR3 DNA reads as TGCGCCAGCAGCCAAGATCCCGGCAGGGGAGAAAAACTGTTTTTT. It translates to CASSQDPGRGEKLFF.

The V gene is TRBV27, the J gene TRBJ2-3; TRBD1 might be the D (5 bases). Trimming removed 3 bases from V and 3 bases from J, with 16 bases in between. This CDR3 comprises 16 residues. Germline assignment: CDR1 MNHEY and CDR2 SMNVEV (reference sequence). This CDR3 reads CASSFSLPTVTDTQYF. CDR3 nucleotides: TGTGCCAGCAGTTTTTCCCTACCGACAGTTACAGATACGCAGTATTTT.

CDR3 in amino acids: CASSQDDEQFF. The CDR3, as DNA: TGTGCCAGCAGCCAAGATGATGAGCAGTTCTTC. The J gene is TRBJ2-1, the V gene TRBV14; D not resolved. V was shortened by 0 bases and J by 8 bases, with 2 bases between the two germline ends. Germline values: CDR1 SGHDN, CDR2 FVKESK. The CDR3 is 11 residues long. The whole variable domain, remainder taken from reference TRBV14 and TRBJ2-1, is EAGVTQFPSHSVIEKGQTVTLRCDPISGHDNLYWYRRVMGKEIKFLLHFVKESKQDESGMPNNRFLAERTGGTYSTLKVQPAELEDSGVYFCASSQDDEQFFGPGTRLTVL.

CDR3 DNA: TGTGCCAGCAGGATGGACAGTATTAACTATGGCTACACCTTC. Translated: CASRMDSINYGYTF. V and J are TRBV7-9 and TRBJ1-2; possibly TRBD1 for D (6 bases). The CDR3 is 14 residues long. Trimming stripped 6 bases from V and 1 base from J, with 12 bases between. CDR1 SEHNR and CDR2 FQNEAQ come from the germline V gene (reference sequence). The entire variable domain, with the rest obtained from reference TRBV7-9 and TRBJ1-2, is as follows: DTGVSQNPRHKITKRGQNVTFRCDPISEHNRLYWYRQTLGQGPEFLTYFQNEAQLEKSRLLSDRFSAERPKGSFSTLEIQRTEQGDSAMYLCASRMDSINYGYTFGSGTRLTVV.

The chain employs TRBV5-4 and TRBJ2-1; 12 nucleotides agree with TRBD2. Germline lookup yields CDR1 SGHNT and CDR2 YYREEE (reference sequence). V trimming: 4 bases; J trimming: 8 bases; junction bases outside the gene matches: 4. The CDR3 extends over 14 amino acids. CDR3 region: CASSLAGGPHEQFF. The CDR3 DNA reads as TGTGCCAGCAGCCTAGCGGGAGGGCCCCATGAGCAGTTCTTC.

The gene calls are TRBV27 and TRBJ1-2, with TRBD1 matching over 9 bases. V gave up 5 bases and J gave up 8 bases; unmatched junction bases: 9. Germline values: CDR1 MNHEY, CDR2 SMNVEV (reference sequence). The CDR3 covers 14 residues. CDR3 DNA sequence: TGTGCCAGCAGTGTACGGAGGGACAGGGACGGCTACACCTTC. Translating gives CASSVRRDRDGYTF.

This clone was observed a single time. V and J are TRBV28 and TRBJ1-6; 8 bases are a match to TRBD1. CDR3 size: 14 residues. CDR1 MDHEN and CDR2 SYDVKM come from the germline V gene. Unmatched junction bases numbered 5, after V lost 6 bases and J lost 7 bases. CDR3 sequence (DNA): TGTGCCAGCAGGGGGGGACAGGTAAATTCACCCCTCCACTTT. Its protein product is CASRGGQVNSPLHF.

The V gene is TRBV28, the J gene TRBJ2-7, with D unresolved. The CDR3 spans 13 residues. Deletions cut 5 bases from V and 0 bases from J, with 8 bases between. CDR1 is MDHEN and CDR2 is SYDVKM in the germline V gene. CDR3 residues: CASSPTPSYEQYF. CDR3 nucleotide sequence: TGTGCCAGCAGTCCAACCCCCTCCTACGAGCAGTACTTC.

The rearrangement uses TRBV29-1 and TRBJ2-5; either TRBD1 or TRBD2 may supply D (5 bases each). From germline, CDR1 is SQVTM and CDR2 ANQGSEA. The CDR3 totals 10 residues. Trimming left V 6 bases short and J 9 bases short, with 11 bases between. CDR3 sequence: CSVRDVAQYF. CDR3 coding DNA: TGCAGCGTCCGGGACGTGGCCCAGTACTTC.

The rearrangement links TRBV5-6 to TRBJ1-5; no definite D call. V was trimmed by 2 bases and J by 4 bases, leaving 7 bases between them. Germline assignment: CDR1 SGHDT and CDR2 YYEEEE. This CDR3 has 13 amino acids. CDR3 in amino acids: CASSLYQNQPQHF. For the CDR3, the DNA is TGTGCCAGCAGCTTATACCAGAATCAGCCCCAGCATTTT. The whole variable domain, remainder taken from reference TRBV5-6 and TRBJ1-5, is DAGVTQSPTHLIKTRGQQVTLRCSPKSGHDTVSWYQQALGQGPQFIFQYYEEEERQRGNFPDRFSGHQFPNYSSELNVNALLLGDSALYLCASSLYQNQPQHFGDGTRLSIL.

The CDR3 is CATSDGTGDMMQPQHF. The DNA for the CDR3 is TGTGCCACTTCTGACGGGACAGGGGATATGATGCAGCCCCAGCATTTT. This chain links TRBV19 with TRBJ1-5; TRBD1 matches 10 bases. V was clipped by 10 bases and J by 7 bases; unmatched bases: 16. Germline assignment: CDR1 LNHDA and CDR2 SQIVND (reference sequence). The CDR3 runs 16 residues.

This clone has only a few counts. The rearrangement uses TRBV19 and TRBJ1-2; perhaps TRBD1 as D (5 bases). The V end lost 3 bases, the J end lost 2 bases, and 10 bases lay between the germline ends. This CDR3 spans 14 amino acids. From germline, CDR1 is LNHDA and CDR2 SQIVND (reference sequence). As DNA, the CDR3 is TGTGCCAGTAGTATGAGGGGAGCGAACTATGGCTACACCTTC. It codes for CASSMRGANYGYTF.